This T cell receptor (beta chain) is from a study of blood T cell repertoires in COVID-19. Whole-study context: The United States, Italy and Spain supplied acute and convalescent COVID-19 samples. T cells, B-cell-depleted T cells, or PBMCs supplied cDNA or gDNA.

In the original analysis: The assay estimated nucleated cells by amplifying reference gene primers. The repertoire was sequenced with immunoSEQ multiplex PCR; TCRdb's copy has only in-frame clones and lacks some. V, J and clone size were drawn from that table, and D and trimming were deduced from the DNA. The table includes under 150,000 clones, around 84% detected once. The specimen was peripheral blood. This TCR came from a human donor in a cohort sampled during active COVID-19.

The CDR3 loop is CASSTRRGPVNEQFF. The CDR3 DNA is TGTGCCAGCAGCACCCGGCGTGGGCCAGTCAATGAGCAGTTCTTC. V and J are TRBV7-2 and TRBJ2-1; no firm D call. This CDR3 is 15 amino acids long. Germline CDR1 SGHTA, CDR2 FQGNSA. V shed 5 bases and J shed 6 bases, with 17 bases lying between them.